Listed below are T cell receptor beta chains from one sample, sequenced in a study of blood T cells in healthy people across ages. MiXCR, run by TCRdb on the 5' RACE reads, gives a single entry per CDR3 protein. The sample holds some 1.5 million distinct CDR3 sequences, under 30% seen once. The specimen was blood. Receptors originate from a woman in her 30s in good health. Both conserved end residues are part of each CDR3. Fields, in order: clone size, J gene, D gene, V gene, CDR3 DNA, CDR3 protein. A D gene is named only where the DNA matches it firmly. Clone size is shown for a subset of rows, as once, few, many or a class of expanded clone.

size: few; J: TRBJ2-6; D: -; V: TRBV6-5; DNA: TGTGCCGGCACCACTACAGCCTCTGGGGCCAACGTCCTGACTTTC; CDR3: CAGTTTASGANVLTF
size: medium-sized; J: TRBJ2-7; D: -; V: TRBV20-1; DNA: TGCAGTGCTAGGAGTAGCTCCTACGAGCAGTACTTC; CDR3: CSARSSSYEQYF
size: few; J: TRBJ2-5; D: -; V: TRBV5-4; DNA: TGTGCCAGCAGCTTGGAGGACCGGACCCAGTACTTC; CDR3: CASSLEDRTQYF
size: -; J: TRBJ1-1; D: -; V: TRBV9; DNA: TGTGCCAGCAGCGTAGTTTCAGGGATGAACACTGAAGCTTTCTTT; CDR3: CASSVVSGMNTEAFF
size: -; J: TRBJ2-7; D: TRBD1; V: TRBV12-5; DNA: TGTGCTAGTGGTAAGCCCTCAGGGGGCGGATACGAGCAGTACTTC; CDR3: CASGKPSGGGYEQYF
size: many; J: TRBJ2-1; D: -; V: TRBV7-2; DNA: TGTGCCAGCAGCTTAGCGTCGGGGAGAGATGAGCAGTTCTTC; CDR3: CASSLASGRDEQFF
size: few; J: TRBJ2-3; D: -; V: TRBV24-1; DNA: TGTGCCACCAGTGATTATAGCACAGATACGCAGTATTTT; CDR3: CATSDYSTDTQYF
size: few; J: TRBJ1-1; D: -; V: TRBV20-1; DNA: TGCAGCCCTAGGGACGGGACCTCGAACACTGAAGCTTTCTTT; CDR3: CSPRDGTSNTEAFF
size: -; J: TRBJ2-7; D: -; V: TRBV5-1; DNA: TGCGCCAGCAGCTCCGGGCGAGACGAGCAGTACTTC; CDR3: CASSSGRDEQYF
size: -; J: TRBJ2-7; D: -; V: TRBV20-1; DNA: TGCAGTGCGCCTGGGGTGTGGAGGGGGCAATGCGAGCAGTACTTC; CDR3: CSAPGVWRGQCEQYF
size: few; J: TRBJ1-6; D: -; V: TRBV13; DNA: TGTGCCAGCAGCCCACAGACAGACCACTATTCACCCCTCCACTTT; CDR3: CASSPQTDHYSPLHF
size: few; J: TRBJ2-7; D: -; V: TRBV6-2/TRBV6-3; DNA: TGTGCCAGCAGTTACCCGCAGTTCTACGAGCAGTACTTC; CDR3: CASSYPQFYEQYF
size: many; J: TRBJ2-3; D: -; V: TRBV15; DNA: TGTGCCACCAGCAGAGGCAGGGGCTGGAGCACAGATACGCAGTATTTT; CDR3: CATSRGRGWSTDTQYF
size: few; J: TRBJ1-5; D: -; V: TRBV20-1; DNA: TGCAGTGCTAGAGTAACGGTGGTGGGTGACCAGCCCCAGCATTTT; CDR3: CSARVTVVGDQPQHF
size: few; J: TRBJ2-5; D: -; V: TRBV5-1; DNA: TGCGCCAGCAGCTTTGGGGTGGAAGAGACCCAGTACTTC; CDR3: CASSFGVEETQYF
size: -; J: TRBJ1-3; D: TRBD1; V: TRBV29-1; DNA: TGCAGCTCCACCCTGGCACAGGGGGTCTCTGGAAACACCACATATTTT; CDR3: CSSTLAQGVSGNTTYF
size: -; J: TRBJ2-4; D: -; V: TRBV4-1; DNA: TGCGCCAGCAGCCAAGGTCATGGCGCCAAAAACATTCAGTACTTC; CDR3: CASSQGHGAKNIQYF
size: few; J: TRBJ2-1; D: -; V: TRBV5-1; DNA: TGCGCCAGCAGCTTGGCCTGGAGTTCCGATGAGCAGTTCTTC; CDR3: CASSLAWSSDEQFF
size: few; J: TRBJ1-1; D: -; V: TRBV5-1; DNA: TGCGCCAGCAGCCCTCAGGAGGTCCGAGGAGCTTTCTTT; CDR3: CASSPQEVRGAFF
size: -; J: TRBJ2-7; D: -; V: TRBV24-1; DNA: TGTGCCACCAGTGATTTGCCCGGCTCCTACGAGCAGTACTTC; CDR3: CATSDLPGSYEQYF
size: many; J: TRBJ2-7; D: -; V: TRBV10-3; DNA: TGTGCCATCAGTGAGAATGGCAGGGACTACGAGCAGTACTTC; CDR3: CAISENGRDYEQYF
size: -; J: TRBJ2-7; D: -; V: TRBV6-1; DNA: TGTGCCAGCAGTGAACCGGGAACCTCCTCCGAGCAGTACTTC; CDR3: CASSEPGTSSEQYF
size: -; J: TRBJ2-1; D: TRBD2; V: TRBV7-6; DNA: TGTGCCAGCAGCCGCTCCCGGGCGGGAGGTGCTGAGCAGTTCTTC; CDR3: CASSRSRAGGAEQFF
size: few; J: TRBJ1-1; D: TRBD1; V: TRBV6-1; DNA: TGTGCCAGCAGCGAACAGGGGCTCACTGAAGCTTTCTTT; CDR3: CASSEQGLTEAFF
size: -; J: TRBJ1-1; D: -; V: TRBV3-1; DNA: TGTGCCAGCAGCCAAGAGGTTGGCAGGGGAGGGACTGAAGCTTTCTTT; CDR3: CASSQEVGRGGTEAFF
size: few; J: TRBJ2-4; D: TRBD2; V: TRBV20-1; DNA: TGCAGTGCTTACCGTTCGACGGCGGGAGCTCTTCACCCAGACATTCAGTACTTC; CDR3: CSAYRSTAGALHPDIQYF
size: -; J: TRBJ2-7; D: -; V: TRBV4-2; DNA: TGTGCCAGCAACCAAGTCTCTTTTGGGGGCGGGTCCGAGCAGTACTTC; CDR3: CASNQVSFGGGSEQYF
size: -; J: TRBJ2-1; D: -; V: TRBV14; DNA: TGTGCCGGCAGCCATCTGGGGTCAGGGAATGAGCAGTTCTTC; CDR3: CAGSHLGSGNEQFF
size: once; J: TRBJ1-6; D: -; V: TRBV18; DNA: TGTGCCAGTTCTCCGGAAGGGGTGACTTCACCCCTCCACTTT; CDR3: CASSPEGVTSPLHF
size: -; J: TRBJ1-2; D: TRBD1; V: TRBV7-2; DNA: TGCGCCAGCAGCTTTTTATCGGGACAGGGGATCTACACCTTC; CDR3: CASSFLSGQGIYTF
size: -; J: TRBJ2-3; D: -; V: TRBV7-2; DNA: TGTGCCAGCAGCTTGGGCAACCCAGATACGCAGTATTTT; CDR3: CASSLGNPDTQYF
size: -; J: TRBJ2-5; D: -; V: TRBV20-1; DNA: TGCAGTGCTACCACCGGGATAGAAGAGACCCAGTACTTC; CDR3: CSATTGIEETQYF
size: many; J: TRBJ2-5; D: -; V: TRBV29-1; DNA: TGCAGCGTTGAAGATTTACCAGGTTACCAAGAGACCCAGTACTTC; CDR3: CSVEDLPGYQETQYF
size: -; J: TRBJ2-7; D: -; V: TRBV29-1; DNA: TGCAGCGTTGTATTACCCCTGCCCTACGAGCAGTACTTC; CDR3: CSVVLPLPYEQYF
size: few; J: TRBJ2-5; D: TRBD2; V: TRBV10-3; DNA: TGTGCCATCAGTGAGTCAGGACTAGCGGGAGAGACCCAGTACTTC; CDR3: CAISESGLAGETQYF
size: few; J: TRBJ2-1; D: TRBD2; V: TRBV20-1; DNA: TGCAGTGCTGAAACTTTCAGGGAGGGGACGATGGGTGAGCAGTTCTTC; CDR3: CSAETFREGTMGEQFF
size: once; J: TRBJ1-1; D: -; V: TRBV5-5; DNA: TGTGCCAGCAGCTTGGATGCTAACGGAGCTTTCTTT; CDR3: CASSLDANGAFF
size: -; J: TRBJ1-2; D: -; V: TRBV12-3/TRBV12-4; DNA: TGTGCCAGCTGCCCCAGGGGCGGGTATGGCTACACCTTC; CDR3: CASCPRGGYGYTF
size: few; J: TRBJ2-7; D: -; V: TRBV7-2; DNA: TGTGCCAGCAGCCCCGGCGAACACAGCTACGAGCAGTACTTC; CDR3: CASSPGEHSYEQYF